This record covers a single T cell receptor beta chain. This clone was detected only a few times. Its binding antigen is unknown. Per-base quality was not reported, and no clone a single base away is much larger than it. The data stem from a study of beta chain features in type 1 diabetes (dated by TCRdb to between 2017 and 2018). For the study in its entirety: No differences in mean age, gender distribution, total cell number or subset yield were found between patients and healthy donors. A total of roughly 100,000,000 sorted cells were examined across all samples, and the number of cells per subset was strongly correlated with RNA yield. The study compared TCRB repertoires of sorted circulating CD4+ T cell subsets between recently diagnosed type 1 diabetes patients and matched healthy donors. Whereas all 30 or so donors provided naive and central memory subsets, regulatory and stem cell-like memory subsets were isolated from just 8 patients and about 8 healthy donors. Results the study describes overall, beyond this receptor: HLA sub-analyses involved small numbers of individuals, so any influence of HLA type on TCRB rearrangement remained unresolved. PCR might favor shorter templates, but patient and control samples were amplified and corrected together, so any skew would affect both groups equally. Patients with type 1 diabetes made fewer insertions and deleted more nucleotides at VDJ recombination sites, implying thymic rearrangement abnormalities. Naive, central memory and regulatory TCRB repertoires appeared to be more similar among patients than among healthy donors. Because cDNA was sequenced instead of genomic DNA, highly expressing activated cells could be over-represented, though the groups showed no difference in activation or CD3 levels. In all four CD4+ subsets, TCRB CDR3 length was moderately but significantly shorter in type 1 diabetes patients.

From each donor, a single peripheral blood sample of around 120 mL on average was drawn into heparinised tubes. Naive, central memory, regulatory and stem cell-like memory CD4+ T cells were sorted on a BD FACSAria II using a panel including CD45RO, CCR7, CD25, CD127, CD95 and CD27. Every sorted population had a purity above 95%. Right away, PBMCs were isolated by Lymphoprep density gradient centrifugation and were stained directly, with no culture step. Samples were stained and sorted in pairs, with one healthy donor and one patient per experiment, so that batch effects were minimized. Here V drops 3 bases and J drops 5 bases, and the junction holds 11 bases not matched to any gene. The CDR3 covers 17 residues, taking in both the cysteine and the phenylalanine. Only CDR3 DNA remains: 51 bases, in frame from the first base. Reading the germline V gene gives CDR1 SNHLY and CDR2 FYNNEI. The entire amount of isolated RNA was reverse transcribed using the High Capacity cDNA Reverse Transcription Kit, so the sequenced TCRB transcripts were expressed ones. Naive, central memory and regulatory T cell samples underwent deep immunoSEQ sequencing, averaging approximately 3.5 million total reads per sample. Sorted cells were lysed in RLT buffer, and RNA was extracted using DNase-treated RNeasy Micro or Mini kits according to cell number. Each cell subset was processed separately to prevent cross-contamination, with patient and healthy donor samples processed together. TCRB sequences were amplified from cDNA with the immunoSEQ multiplex PCR, producing 87-bp fragments spanning the CDR3 region. The amplicons were sequenced using the Illumina HiSeq platform. Per the source publication's procedure: PCR bias was computationally corrected using synthetic template baselines, reads within Hamming distance 2 were collapsed, and singletons that could not be merged were discarded. Reads were aligned against IMGT to assign V, D and J genes, CDR3 length and insertions or deletions at six rearrangement sites. Within each subset, clonotype counts were normalized to sorted cell number, after which true diversity and Gini coefficients were computed with the tcR R package. Repertoire sharing was quantified using the overlap coefficient calculated on TCRB nucleotide sequences. TCRdb re-hosts the immuneACCESS table, in-frame sequences only. Its copies lack some clones; in the studies checked, an unresolved V gene accounts for under half of them, and the cause for the rest is not known. V and J calls and clone size follow that table, whereas D and trimming were derived from the DNA. The sample profile shows some 220,000 clones; about a tenth of them were found once. The ten top clones hold 1% to 1.5% of the sample.

Sequencing used central memory CD4+ T cells from blood. The chain is encoded by TRBV2 joined to TRBJ2-3; a stretch of 10 junction bases matches TRBD2. This sequence was found in a man younger than 30 in good health. The DNA sequence is TGTGCCAGCAGTGACCCTCCGCTAGCGGGAGTGAAAGATACGCAGTATTTT. Its protein is CASSDPPLAGVKDTQYF.